A selection of T cell receptor beta chains follows, all from one sample in a study of T cell responses to AZD1222 COVID-19 vaccine. This table comes from immunoSEQ multiplex PCR, and its TCRdb copy is limited to in-frame clones, with some not included. The data contain roughly 140,000 clones, roughly 94% of them singletons. Sequenced material: peripheral blood, taken on day 0 of AZD1222 vaccination. The receptors shown here come from an adult in good health. Each CDR3 is given with its conserved first and last residue. D genes are given only for firm matches. Size is omitted from some rows. Given values are once, few, many or a class for expanded clones.

V gene: TRBV6-5; J gene: TRBJ1-1; D gene: NA; clone size: NA; CDR3 protein: CASSLVTEAFF; CDR3 DNA: TGTGCCAGCAGCCTCGTCACTGAAGCTTTCTTT
V gene: TRBV4-1; J gene: TRBJ2-4; D gene: NA; clone size: NA; CDR3 protein: CASSQGGVQYF; CDR3 DNA: TGCGCCAGCAGCCAAGGTGGCGTTCAGTACTTC
V gene: TRBV10-3; J gene: TRBJ1-2; D gene: NA; clone size: NA; CDR3 protein: CAISASTYGYTF; CDR3 DNA: TGTGCCATCAGTGCAAGCACTTATGGCTACACCTTC
V gene: TRBV5-6; J gene: TRBJ2-1; D gene: NA; clone size: few; CDR3 protein: CASSLASVLSYNEQFF; CDR3 DNA: TGTGCCAGCAGCTTGGCCTCAGTACTCTCCTACAATGAGCAGTTCTTC
V gene: TRBV24-1; J gene: TRBJ2-1; D gene: NA; clone size: NA; CDR3 protein: CATSAQGERLYNEQFF; CDR3 DNA: TGTGCCACCAGTGCCCAGGGAGAAAGGCTCTACAATGAGCAGTTCTTC
V gene: TRBV27; J gene: TRBJ1-1; D gene: TRBD1; clone size: NA; CDR3 protein: CASSPGTGMATEAFF; CDR3 DNA: TGTGCCAGCAGTCCAGGGACAGGTATGGCCACTGAAGCTTTCTTT
V gene: TRBV10-1; J gene: TRBJ2-5; D gene: TRBD2; clone size: few; CDR3 protein: CASSRTSGGFETQYF; CDR3 DNA: TGCGCCAGCAGCAGGACTAGCGGGGGTTTCGAGACCCAGTACTTC
V gene: TRBV13; J gene: TRBJ2-2; D gene: NA; clone size: NA; CDR3 protein: CASSFFWRGGELFF; CDR3 DNA: TGTGCCAGCAGCTTTTTTTGGCGGGGCGGGGAGCTGTTTTTT
V gene: TRBV3-1/TRBV3-2; J gene: TRBJ1-2; D gene: NA; clone size: NA; CDR3 protein: CASSQVGLGDGYTF; CDR3 DNA: TGTGCCAGCAGCCAAGTGGGTCTCGGGGATGGCTACACCTTC
V gene: TRBV19; J gene: TRBJ1-2; D gene: NA; clone size: NA; CDR3 protein: CASSTLTAFSNYGYTF; CDR3 DNA: TGTGCCAGTAGTACCCTAACAGCTTTCTCTAACTATGGCTACACCTTC
V gene: TRBV19; J gene: TRBJ2-3; D gene: TRBD2; clone size: NA; CDR3 protein: CASTPGGAGDTQYF; CDR3 DNA: TGTGCCAGTACCCCCGGGGGGGCGGGAGATACGCAGTATTTT
V gene: TRBV5-1; J gene: TRBJ1-1; D gene: NA; clone size: NA; CDR3 protein: CASSFAGADEAFF; CDR3 DNA: TGCGCCAGCAGCTTCGCAGGGGCAGATGAAGCTTTCTTT
V gene: TRBV4-1; J gene: TRBJ2-3; D gene: TRBD2; clone size: NA; CDR3 protein: CASSPVLAASTDTQYF; CDR3 DNA: TGCGCCAGCAGCCCGGTACTAGCGGCTTCCACAGATACGCAGTATTTT
V gene: TRBV9; J gene: TRBJ1-1; D gene: NA; clone size: NA; CDR3 protein: CASSVVGVTEAFF; CDR3 DNA: TGTGCCAGCAGCGTAGTAGGTGTTACTGAAGCTTTCTTT
V gene: TRBV6-6; J gene: TRBJ2-3; D gene: TRBD2; clone size: NA; CDR3 protein: CASSPLAGLPSTDTQYF; CDR3 DNA: TGTGCCAGCAGTCCCTTAGCGGGACTGCCTAGCACAGATACGCAGTATTTT
V gene: TRBV12-5; J gene: TRBJ1-2; D gene: NA; clone size: NA; CDR3 protein: CASGLDYGYTF; CDR3 DNA: TGTGCTAGTGGTTTAGACTATGGCTACACCTTC
V gene: TRBV9; J gene: TRBJ1-6; D gene: NA; clone size: NA; CDR3 protein: CASSVEGQGLFSPLHF; CDR3 DNA: TGTGCCAGCAGCGTAGAAGGGCAGGGATTATTTTCACCCCTCCACTTT
V gene: TRBV5-1; J gene: TRBJ1-1; D gene: NA; clone size: NA; CDR3 protein: CASRRDATMNTEAFF; CDR3 DNA: TGCGCCAGCAGACGTGACGCGACGATGAACACTGAAGCTTTCTTT
V gene: TRBV11-2; J gene: TRBJ1-2; D gene: NA; clone size: NA; CDR3 protein: CASSLHAGVYGYTF; CDR3 DNA: TGTGCCAGCAGCTTACATGCAGGGGTCTATGGCTACACCTTC
V gene: TRBV11-2; J gene: TRBJ2-2; D gene: TRBD1; clone size: NA; CDR3 protein: CASSSGTANTGELFF; CDR3 DNA: TGTGCCAGCAGTTCTGGGACAGCGAACACCGGGGAGCTGTTTTTT
V gene: TRBV19; J gene: TRBJ1-1; D gene: NA; clone size: NA; CDR3 protein: CASTMGGGTEAFF; CDR3 DNA: TGTGCCAGTACCATGGGGGGGGGCACTGAAGCTTTCTTT
V gene: TRBV2; J gene: TRBJ1-3; D gene: NA; clone size: NA; CDR3 protein: CASSTLGRVGSGNTIYF; CDR3 DNA: TGTGCCAGCAGCACGCTGGGCAGGGTCGGTTCTGGAAACACCATATATTTT
V gene: TRBV15; J gene: TRBJ2-1; D gene: NA; clone size: NA; CDR3 protein: CATSRLAARYDEQFF; CDR3 DNA: TGTGCCACCAGCAGATTAGCGGCCCGTTATGATGAGCAGTTCTTC
V gene: TRBV24-1; J gene: TRBJ2-2; D gene: NA; clone size: NA; CDR3 protein: CATSEPKWGTGELFF; CDR3 DNA: TGTGCCACCAGTGAACCGAAGTGGGGCACCGGGGAGCTGTTTTTT
V gene: TRBV15; J gene: TRBJ1-2; D gene: TRBD1; clone size: NA; CDR3 protein: CATSKPGTGNFGYTF; CDR3 DNA: TGTGCCACCAGCAAACCCGGGACAGGGAATTTCGGCTACACCTTC
V gene: TRBV12-3/TRBV12-4; J gene: TRBJ2-1; D gene: NA; clone size: NA; CDR3 protein: CASSHNEQFF; CDR3 DNA: TGTGCCAGCAGCCACAATGAGCAGTTCTTC
V gene: TRBV5-6; J gene: TRBJ1-1; D gene: NA; clone size: once; CDR3 protein: CASSSTTLMNTEAFF; CDR3 DNA: TGTGCCAGCAGCTCTACGACACTTATGAACACTGAAGCTTTCTTT
V gene: TRBV19; J gene: TRBJ1-3; D gene: TRBD1; clone size: NA; CDR3 protein: CASSDYRGTSGNTIYF; CDR3 DNA: TGTGCCAGTAGTGACTACAGGGGCACAAGTGGAAACACCATATATTTT
V gene: TRBV3-1/TRBV3-2; J gene: TRBJ1-5; D gene: NA; clone size: NA; CDR3 protein: CASSQDRAGVSNQPQHF; CDR3 DNA: TGTGCCAGCAGCCAAGATAGGGCAGGGGTTAGCAATCAGCCCCAGCATTTT
V gene: TRBV27; J gene: TRBJ2-4; D gene: TRBD2; clone size: NA; CDR3 protein: CASSSVAGAYKNIQYF; CDR3 DNA: TGTGCCAGCAGTTCCGTAGCGGGGGCCTACAAAAACATTCAGTACTTC
V gene: TRBV29-1; J gene: TRBJ1-2; D gene: NA; clone size: NA; CDR3 protein: CSADRNPNYGYTF; CDR3 DNA: TGCAGCGCTGACAGAAACCCTAACTATGGCTACACCTTC
V gene: TRBV2; J gene: TRBJ2-1; D gene: TRBD2; clone size: NA; CDR3 protein: CASSDPGLAGVEQFF; CDR3 DNA: TGTGCCAGCAGTGATCCGGGACTAGCGGGAGTAGAGCAGTTCTTC
V gene: TRBV4-3; J gene: TRBJ2-4; D gene: TRBD2; clone size: NA; CDR3 protein: CASSQGLAGAKNIQYF; CDR3 DNA: TGCGCCAGCAGCCAAGGACTAGCGGGAGCCAAAAACATTCAGTACTTC
V gene: TRBV10-1; J gene: TRBJ2-5; D gene: TRBD2; clone size: NA; CDR3 protein: CASSESGLAGVLVETQYF; CDR3 DNA: TGCGCCAGCAGTGAGAGTGGGCTAGCGGGAGTCTTAGTCGAGACCCAGTACTTC
V gene: TRBV3-1/TRBV3-2; J gene: TRBJ2-1; D gene: TRBD1; clone size: once; CDR3 protein: CASSLPGQGIYEQFF; CDR3 DNA: TGTGCCAGCAGCCTTCCGGGACAGGGGATCTATGAGCAGTTCTTC
V gene: TRBV2; J gene: TRBJ1-2; D gene: NA; clone size: NA; CDR3 protein: CASSDGRYGYTF; CDR3 DNA: TGTGCCAGCAGTGACGGGCGTTATGGCTACACCTTC
V gene: TRBV2; J gene: TRBJ2-3; D gene: NA; clone size: NA; CDR3 protein: CASSERVDAHTQYF; CDR3 DNA: TGTGCCAGCAGTGAAAGAGTAGACGCGCATACGCAGTATTTT
V gene: TRBV7-9; J gene: TRBJ2-4; D gene: NA; clone size: NA; CDR3 protein: CASSLVTEGKNIQYF; CDR3 DNA: TGTGCCAGCAGCTTAGTGACAGAGGGCAAAAACATTCAGTACTTC
V gene: TRBV2; J gene: TRBJ1-5; D gene: NA; clone size: NA; CDR3 protein: CASSAGENQPQHF; CDR3 DNA: TGTGCCAGCAGTGCAGGGGAAAATCAGCCCCAGCATTTT
V gene: TRBV4-3; J gene: TRBJ1-2; D gene: TRBD1; clone size: NA; CDR3 protein: CASSQDWGQGYGYTF; CDR3 DNA: TGCGCCAGCAGCCAAGATTGGGGACAGGGTTATGGCTACACCTTC
V gene: TRBV6-5; J gene: TRBJ1-5; D gene: NA; clone size: once; CDR3 protein: CASSERDHQPQHF; CDR3 DNA: TGTGCCAGCAGCGAGAGGGACCATCAGCCCCAGCATTTT
V gene: TRBV5-6; J gene: TRBJ1-2; D gene: TRBD1; clone size: NA; CDR3 protein: CASSDTGTGIDGYTF; CDR3 DNA: TGTGCCAGCTCTGACACCGGGACAGGGATTGATGGCTACACCTTC
V gene: TRBV6-5; J gene: TRBJ1-5; D gene: NA; clone size: few; CDR3 protein: CASSQVYYQPQHF; CDR3 DNA: TGTGCCAGCTCGCAGGTTTACTATCAGCCCCAGCATTTT
V gene: TRBV5-5; J gene: TRBJ1-2; D gene: NA; clone size: NA; CDR3 protein: CASTLSTTGYTF; CDR3 DNA: TGTGCCAGCACCCTTTCAACAACCGGCTACACCTTC
V gene: TRBV7-8; J gene: TRBJ1-6; D gene: NA; clone size: NA; CDR3 protein: CASSLLPERANSPLHF; CDR3 DNA: TGTGCCAGCAGCTTACTCCCCGAGAGGGCTAATTCACCCCTCCACTTT
V gene: TRBV5-4; J gene: TRBJ2-1; D gene: TRBD2; clone size: NA; CDR3 protein: CASSLDTSGRGNEQFF; CDR3 DNA: TGTGCCAGCAGTCTTGACACTAGCGGGAGAGGTAATGAGCAGTTCTTC
V gene: TRBV2; J gene: TRBJ1-3; D gene: NA; clone size: NA; CDR3 protein: CASSPQRVSGNTIYF; CDR3 DNA: TGTGCCAGCAGTCCGCAGAGGGTCTCTGGAAACACCATATATTTT
V gene: TRBV5-6; J gene: TRBJ1-2; D gene: NA; clone size: NA; CDR3 protein: CASSYGTGNYGYTF; CDR3 DNA: TGTGCCAGCAGCTACGGGACGGGTAACTATGGCTACACCTTC
V gene: TRBV5-4; J gene: TRBJ1-3; D gene: NA; clone size: NA; CDR3 protein: CASSLDGGNTIYF; CDR3 DNA: TGTGCCAGCAGCTTGGACGGGGGAAACACCATATATTTT
V gene: TRBV7-9; J gene: TRBJ2-1; D gene: NA; clone size: NA; CDR3 protein: CASSRRRQNSIQLLNEQFF; CDR3 DNA: TGTGCCAGCAGCCGTCGCCGACAGAATAGCATCCAGTTGTTGAATGAGCAGTTCTTC
V gene: TRBV4-1; J gene: TRBJ1-2; D gene: TRBD1; clone size: NA; CDR3 protein: CASSQEGQGLNYGYTF; CDR3 DNA: TGCGCCAGCAGCCAAGAGGGACAGGGCCTTAACTATGGCTACACCTTC
V gene: TRBV5-5; J gene: TRBJ2-1; D gene: NA; clone size: NA; CDR3 protein: CASSLVGGTPGSYNEQFF; CDR3 DNA: TGTGCCAGCAGCTTGGTTGGCGGGACCCCCGGGTCCTACAATGAGCAGTTCTTC
V gene: TRBV7-8; J gene: TRBJ1-5; D gene: NA; clone size: NA; CDR3 protein: CASSTYREDQPQHF; CDR3 DNA: TGTGCCAGCAGCACATACAGGGAGGATCAGCCCCAGCATTTT
V gene: TRBV9; J gene: TRBJ2-2; D gene: TRBD2; clone size: NA; CDR3 protein: CASSLGGGDGELFF; CDR3 DNA: TGTGCCAGCAGCTTAGGCGGGGGAGACGGGGAGCTGTTTTTT
V gene: TRBV5-1; J gene: TRBJ1-6; D gene: TRBD1; clone size: NA; CDR3 protein: CASSLVAGGSRNSPLHF; CDR3 DNA: TGCGCCAGCAGCTTGGTGGCAGGGGGCTCTCGGAATTCACCCCTCCACTTT
V gene: TRBV27; J gene: TRBJ2-3; D gene: NA; clone size: NA; CDR3 protein: CASSSPSGLAQYF; CDR3 DNA: TGTGCCAGCAGTTCCCCCTCGGGGCTAGCGCAGTATTTT
V gene: TRBV19; J gene: TRBJ2-1; D gene: TRBD2; clone size: NA; CDR3 protein: CASTSTSGSRYNEQFF; CDR3 DNA: TGTGCCAGTACCTCGACTAGCGGGAGTAGGTACAATGAGCAGTTCTTC
V gene: TRBV28; J gene: TRBJ2-2; D gene: NA; clone size: once; CDR3 protein: CASSLYPQGGELFF; CDR3 DNA: TGTGCCAGCAGTTTATATCCGCAGGGCGGGGAGCTGTTTTTT
V gene: TRBV15; J gene: TRBJ1-1; D gene: NA; clone size: NA; CDR3 protein: CATSFPGRMNTEAFF; CDR3 DNA: TGTGCCACCAGCTTCCCAGGGAGGATGAACACTGAAGCTTTCTTT